The T cell receptor beta chain described here comes from a study of T cell responses to AZD1222 COVID-19 vaccine. Overall study results and limits: Nearly half of spike-specific TCRs reportedly target unmutated variant regions. Clonal diversity may have been underestimated in mostly white British donors.

In the case of this clone: Its specificity is unknown.

CDR3 length: 21 residues. Germline V CDR1 and CDR2: LNHDA, SQIVND (reference sequence). The J segment lost 2 bases and the V segment lost 6 bases, leaving 20 bases of the junction unmatched. Some clones are missing from TCRdb's copy, which holds only in-frame ones; the method was immunoSEQ multiplex PCR. The sample has about 130,000 clones; about 94% are singletons. V gene TRBV19 combines with J gene TRBJ2-4; 12 bases align to TRBD1. Sequences were derived from peripheral blood, sampled on day 0 of AZD1222 vaccination. The receptor comes from an adult in good health. This chain's CDR3 is CASRGFWGQGATSVTKNIQYF. CDR3 bases: TGTGCCAGTAGAGGATTTTGGGGACAGGGGGCGACTAGCGTGACCAAAAACATTCAGTACTTC.